The 24 T cell receptor beta chains given below trace back to one sample, sequenced in a study of cytomegalovirus exposure and HLA in healthy donors. The PCR had 60 Vbeta and 13 Jbeta primers. Using immunoSEQ multiplex PCR, the repertoire was profiled, and TCRdb retains in-frame clones only, with some absent. This table holds 150,000 to 200,000 clones, about three quarters found once. The sequencing sample was made of PBMCs. The receptors derive from a female donor in good health and CMV-seronegative.

The chain recombines TRBV14 with TRBJ1-3; a weak D match, TRBD1 (5 bases). The CDR3 is 15 residues long. V was trimmed by 4 bases and J by 0 bases, leaving 10 bases between them. Germline-derived CDR1 and CDR2 are SGHDN and FVKESK. The CDR3 reads CASSPQALSGNTIYF. The DNA for the CDR3 is TGTGCCAGCAGCCCACAGGCCCTCTCTGGAAACACCATATATTTT.

This sequence joins TRBV11-3 and TRBJ2-1, with 7 bases lining up with TRBD2. Looked up from germline, CDR1 is SGHNT and CDR2 is YENEEA. The CDR3 length is 16 residues. V lost 1 base to trimming and J lost 4 bases; unmatched junction nucleotides: 7. The CDR3 loop reads CASSLGTAGSYNEQFF. For the CDR3, the DNA is TGTGCCAGCAGCTTAGGAACAGCGGGGAGTTACAATGAGCAGTTCTTC.

V usage is TRBV19 and J usage is TRBJ1-2; D might be TRBD1 (5 bases). Germline V gene lookup returns CDR1 LNHDA and CDR2 SQIVND (reference sequence). There are 14 residues in the CDR3. V was shortened by 2 bases and J by 4 bases, with 11 bases between the two germline ends. CDR3 sequence: CASSIPGSPYGYTF. The CDR3 region has the DNA TGTGCCAGTAGTATACCAGGGTCCCCCTATGGCTACACCTTC.

The chain carries TRBV19 and TRBJ1-5; D might be TRBD1 (5 bases). Germline V CDR1 and CDR2: LNHDA, SQIVND (reference sequence). This CDR3 contains 16 residues. The V end was cut by 11 bases, the J end by 7 bases, with 27 bases between. The chain's CDR3 is CARAGGEGEVGQPQHF. DNA for the CDR3: TGTGCCCGTGCTGGGGGTGAAGGGGAGGTAGGGCAGCCCCAGCATTTT.

This sequence joins TRBV6-6 and TRBJ2-5; D is uncertain. V dropped 4 bases and J dropped 0 bases, with 12 bases sitting between them. Germline CDR1 MNHNY, CDR2 SVGAGI (reference sequence). The CDR3 loop spans 15 amino acids. CDR3 region: CASSSLTRDQETQYF. The CDR3 bases are TGTGCCAGCAGTTCGCTGACTCGGGACCAAGAGACCCAGTACTTC.

V gene TRBV6-4 combines with J gene TRBJ2-3; perhaps TRBD2 as D (6 bases). This CDR3 comprises 15 residues. CDR1 and CDR2 from the germline V gene are MRHNA and SNTAGT. V was clipped by 6 bases and J by 3 bases, with 16 bases between them. Here the CDR3 reads CASSATRRETDTQYF. CDR3 sequence (DNA): TGTGCCAGCAGCGCGACTAGGAGGGAGACAGATACGCAGTATTTT.

This chain connects TRBV5-1 to TRBJ2-7, with TRBD2 matching over 9 bases. Losses at the gene ends were 4 bases for V and 5 bases for J; bases not matched to a gene: 13. The CDR3 covers 16 residues. Germline V gives CDR1 SGHRS, CDR2 YFSETQ. The CDR3 spells CASSPRAGGSFDEQYF. CDR3 DNA: TGCGCCAGCAGCCCGAGAGCGGGAGGTAGTTTCGACGAGCAGTACTTC.

The chain is built from TRBV7-9 and TRBJ2-7; possibly TRBD2 for D (5 bases). CDR3 length: 16 residues. The germline V gene has CDR1 SEHNR and CDR2 FQNEAQ (reference sequence). V was trimmed by 5 bases and J by 0 bases, leaving 17 bases between them. The CDR3 DNA sequence: TGTGCCAGCAGCCCCCGGGGTGCGGCTCTCTCCTACGAGCAGTACTTC. Amino acid sequence: CASSPRGAALSYEQYF.

The chain joins TRBV6-5 to TRBJ1-1; tentative D call: TRBD1 (6 bases). The CDR3 length is 15 residues. V was trimmed by 4 bases and J by 1 base, leaving 13 bases between them. In germline, CDR1 is MNHEY, CDR2 SVGAGI. The CDR3: CASSFDGQPNTEAFF. Written as DNA, the CDR3 is TGTGCCAGCAGTTTCGATGGACAGCCGAACACTGAAGCTTTCTTT.

This clone appeared a few times. The CDR3 is CASSPTLLTSNTEAFF. For the CDR3, the DNA is TGTGCCAGCAGCCCGACCCTACTGACATCGAACACTGAAGCTTTCTTT. The chain employs TRBV7-9 and TRBJ1-1, with D unresolved. CDR3 length equals 16 residues. Germline CDR1 and CDR2: SEHNR and FQNEAQ (reference sequence). V gave up 5 bases and J gave up 1 base, with 17 bases separating them.

The chain employs TRBV2 and TRBJ1-2; 11 bases fit TRBD1. Germline V CDR1 and CDR2: SNHLY, FYNNEI. V was pared by 8 bases and J by 8 bases, with 7 bases of the junction left unmatched. CDR3 length equals 13 residues. CDR3 coding DNA: TGTGCCAGCGCGGACAGGGGGCAGGGAGGCTACACCTTC. Translating it yields CASADRGQGGYTF.

This clone was picked up one time. This sequence joins TRBV9 and TRBJ2-1; the match to TRBD2 covers 7 bases. This CDR3 is 13 amino acids long. V gave up 4 bases and J gave up 10 bases; unmatched junction bases: 8. Germline assignment: CDR1 SGDLS and CDR2 YYNGEE. The CDR3 sequence is CASSSWGGYEQFF. The CDR3 DNA sequence: TGTGCCAGCAGCTCGTGGGGGGGGTACGAGCAGTTCTTC.

This sequence joins TRBV5-1 and TRBJ2-1; the D gene is possibly TRBD2 (6 bases). Trimming removed 0 bases from V and 5 bases from J, with 15 bases in between. The CDR3 runs to 16 residues. The germline V gene has CDR1 SGHRS and CDR2 YFSETQ. The CDR3 loop is CASSLAARGNNNEQFF. The CDR3 DNA reads TGCGCCAGCAGCTTGGCCGCCCGGGGGAACAACAATGAGCAGTTCTTC.

V and J are TRBV7-2 and TRBJ2-7, with 7 nucleotides matching TRBD2. Germline V gene sequence: CDR1 SGHTA, CDR2 FQGNSA. The CDR3 totals 16 residues. Unmatched junction bases numbered 12, after V lost 3 bases and J lost 4 bases. The CDR3 loop is CASSFEGAGRWYEQYF. DNA of the CDR3: TGTGCCAGCAGCTTTGAAGGAGCGGGAAGGTGGTACGAGCAGTACTTC.

V gene TRBV14 combines with J gene TRBJ2-7, with a weak D call TRBD2 (6 bases). Trimming took 4 bases from V and 2 from J, leaving 15 bases between them. The CDR3 covers 15 residues. The germline V gene has CDR1 SGHDN and CDR2 FVKESK. CDR3 sequence reads: CASSRGGNSPYEQYF. The DNA of the CDR3 is TGTGCCAGCAGCCGAGGCGGGAACAGCCCCTACGAGCAGTACTTC.

V and J are TRBV28 and TRBJ2-1; maybe TRBD2 (5 bases). Germline CDR1 is MDHEN and CDR2 is SYDVKM. The CDR3 has 13 amino acids. Trimming stripped 7 bases from V and 7 bases from J, with 14 bases between. Written as DNA, the CDR3 is TGTGCCAGCACTAGCAGAGTCCGAAATGAGCAGTTCTTC. It encodes CASTSRVRNEQFF.

The chain uses TRBV7-2 and TRBJ2-3, with 11 positions matching TRBD2. J gave up 7 bases and V 4 bases, and 7 bases lay outside the gene matches. The CDR3 spans 15 residues. Germline-derived CDR1 and CDR2 are SGHTA and FQGNSA. The CDR3 DNA is TGTGCCAGCAGCTCCTTAGCGGGGGGGAGGAATACGCAGTATTTT. Its translation: CASSSLAGGRNTQYF.

This clone has only a few counts. The J gene is TRBJ2-5, the V gene TRBV10-3, with 8 bases fitting TRBD1. CDR3 size: 12 residues. J gave up 4 bases and V 8 bases, and 3 bases lay outside the gene matches. Germline CDR1 ENHRY, CDR2 SYGVKD. CDR3 DNA sequence: TGTGCCATCGGCGGACAGGGAGAGACCCAGTACTTC. Protein: CAIGGQGETQYF.

The chain employs TRBV9 and TRBJ2-7; the match to TRBD2 covers 8 bases. The CDR3 has 15 residues. The germline gives CDR1 SGDLS, CDR2 YYNGEE. Trimming took 1 base from V and 7 from J; bases not matched to a gene: 10. The CDR3 region has the DNA TGTGCCAGCAGCGTAAATGGCAGGGCGGGAGGAGAGCAGTACTTC. It encodes CASSVNGRAGGEQYF.

The chain has TRBV28 and TRBJ1-5; D gene unclear. Germline V gene data show CDR1 as MDHEN and CDR2 as SYDVKM. The CDR3 consists of 12 residues. V lost 5 bases to trimming and J lost 6 bases, with 8 bases between them. CDR3 protein: CASSPQAQPQHF. CDR3 sequence (DNA): TGTGCCAGCAGTCCCCAAGCTCAGCCCCAGCATTTT.

The V gene is TRBV9, the J gene TRBJ1-2, with 8 positions matching TRBD1. Germline V gene lookup returns CDR1 SGDLS and CDR2 YYNGEE. Unmatched junction bases numbered 1, after V lost 0 bases and J lost 0 bases. This CDR3 has 15 residues. In nucleotides, the CDR3 is TGTGCCAGCAGCGTAGGACAGGGGCCTAACTATGGCTACACCTTC. Its protein is CASSVGQGPNYGYTF.

The chain is built from TRBV14 and TRBJ1-1, with no clear D. Germline values: CDR1 SGHDN, CDR2 FVKESK. V lost 5 bases to trimming and J lost 1 base, with 8 bases between them. CDR3 length: 13 residues. CDR3 nucleotide sequence: TGTGCCAGCAGCTGGGCCCAGAACACTGAAGCTTTCTTT. Residues: CASSWAQNTEAFF. Together with reference TRBV14 and TRBJ1-1, the CDR3 gives the full variable domain: EAGVTQFPSHSVIEKGQTVTLRCDPISGHDNLYWYRRVMGKEIKFLLHFVKESKQDESGMPNNRFLAERTGGTYSTLKVQPAELEDSGVYFCASSWAQNTEAFFGQGTRLTVV.

CDR3 protein: CASSGPGTGYEQYF. The CDR3 DNA sequence: TGTGCCAGCAGTGGCCCCGGGACAGGGTACGAGCAGTACTTC. The J gene is TRBJ2-7, the V gene TRBV7-2; the match to TRBD1 covers 9 bases. With 6 bases clipped from V and 4 bases from J, the junction kept 7 bases outside the gene matches. In germline, CDR1 is SGHTA, CDR2 FQGNSA. The CDR3 consists of 14 residues.

The gene calls are TRBV5-4 and TRBJ1-5; the D gene is possibly TRBD1 (5 bases). Germline-derived CDR1 and CDR2 are SGHNT and YYREEE (reference sequence). The CDR3 extends over 15 amino acids. Trimming removed 4 bases at V and 4 bases at J, with 15 bases between. This chain's CDR3 is CASSQGGEGNQPQHF. For the CDR3, the DNA is TGTGCCAGCAGCCAGGGAGGGGAAGGGAATCAGCCCCAGCATTTT.